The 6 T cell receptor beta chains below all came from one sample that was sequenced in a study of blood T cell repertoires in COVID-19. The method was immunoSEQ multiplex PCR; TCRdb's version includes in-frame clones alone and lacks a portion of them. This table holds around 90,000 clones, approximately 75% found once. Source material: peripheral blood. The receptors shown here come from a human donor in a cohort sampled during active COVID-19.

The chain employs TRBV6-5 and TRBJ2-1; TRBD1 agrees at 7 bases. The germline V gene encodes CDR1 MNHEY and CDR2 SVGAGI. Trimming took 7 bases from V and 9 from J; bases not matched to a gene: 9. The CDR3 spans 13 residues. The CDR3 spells CASTQGQAGEQFF. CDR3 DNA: TGTGCCAGCACCCAAGGACAGGCCGGTGAGCAGTTCTTC.

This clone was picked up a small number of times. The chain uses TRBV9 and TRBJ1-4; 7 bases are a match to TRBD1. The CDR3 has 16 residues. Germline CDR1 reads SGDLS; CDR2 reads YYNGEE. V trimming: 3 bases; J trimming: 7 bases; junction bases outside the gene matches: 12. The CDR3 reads CASSAGGTAILEKLFF. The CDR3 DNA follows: TGTGCCAGCAGCGCCGGTGGGACAGCTATTCTTGAAAAACTGTTTTTT.

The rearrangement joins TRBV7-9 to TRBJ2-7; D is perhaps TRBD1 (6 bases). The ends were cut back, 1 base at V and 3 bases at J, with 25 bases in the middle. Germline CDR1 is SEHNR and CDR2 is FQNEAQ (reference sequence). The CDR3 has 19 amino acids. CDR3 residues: CASSLGVSTGPTIHYEQYF. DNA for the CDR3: TGTGCCAGCAGCTTAGGAGTATCGACAGGTCCTACCATTCACTACGAGCAGTACTTC.

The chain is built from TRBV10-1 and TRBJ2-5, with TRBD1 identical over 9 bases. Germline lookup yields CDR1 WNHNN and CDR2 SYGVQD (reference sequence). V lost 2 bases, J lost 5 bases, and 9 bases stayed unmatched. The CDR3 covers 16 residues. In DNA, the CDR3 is TGCGCCAGCAGTGAGGCCATTACAGGGGGCAGGGAGACCCAGTACTTC. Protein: CASSEAITGGRETQYF.

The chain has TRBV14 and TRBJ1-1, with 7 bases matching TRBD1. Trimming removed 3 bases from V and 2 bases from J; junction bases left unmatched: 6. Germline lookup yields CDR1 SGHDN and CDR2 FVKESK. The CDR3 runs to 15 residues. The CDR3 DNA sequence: TGTGCCAGCAGCCAGCGGACAGGACAAAACACTGAAGCTTTCTTT. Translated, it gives CASSQRTGQNTEAFF. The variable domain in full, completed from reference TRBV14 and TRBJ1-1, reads EAGVTQFPSHSVIEKGQTVTLRCDPISGHDNLYWYRRVMGKEIKFLLHFVKESKQDESGMPNNRFLAERTGGTYSTLKVQPAELEDSGVYFCASSQRTGQNTEAFFGQGTRLTVV.

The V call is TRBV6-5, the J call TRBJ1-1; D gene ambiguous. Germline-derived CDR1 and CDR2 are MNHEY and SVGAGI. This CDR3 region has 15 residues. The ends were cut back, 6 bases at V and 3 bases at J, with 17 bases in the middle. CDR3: CASSLLSGRDTEAFF. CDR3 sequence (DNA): TGTGCCAGCAGCCTCCTATCTGGGAGGGACACTGAAGCTTTCTTT.